This T cell receptor (beta chain) is from a study of T cell responses to AZD1222 COVID-19 vaccine (dated by TCRdb to the early 2020s). Some background on the complete study: TCR sequencing covered approximately 230 trial participants: 207 given two doses of AZD1222 and about 26 given two doses of MenACWY control vaccine. Trial participants were enrolled by age into subgroups of 18-55, 56-69 and 70-plus years, and about 150, 27 and 61 TCR-sequenced participants, respectively, were included in these subgroups. Results the study describes overall, beyond this receptor: The 56-69-year group was small, and its depth increase did not reach significance, likely because of low power. Only five to seven AZD1222 recipients were SARS-CoV-2 seropositive at baseline, limiting conclusions about previously exposed vaccinees. Reportedly, almost half of the unique spike-specific TCRs recognized epitopes lying outside the regions that are mutated in the B.1.351 and B.1.1.7 variants. Participants were mostly white British, with more females than males. The authors suggested clonal diversity may have been underestimated. After two AZD1222 doses, spike-specific TCR breadth and depth were significantly higher than at day 0 and than in MenACWY recipients. Because no day 14 peak-response samples were available, the repertoires could be characterized only after the peak T cell response. The vaccine-associated CD4 TCRs covered the entire spike protein, and the dominant responses fell in regions 160-218 and 743-854.

For this clone: The specificity of this receptor is unknown. No qualities accompany the bases; no much larger clone lies one base away.

In the paper's terms, the time point label means: about 28 days (+/-7) after the second vaccine dose. In light of the paper, this sample's treatment or condition label describes: meningococcal conjugate vaccine given as trial control. Vaccinee samples were obtained from the UK trials COV001 and COV002, which included a single-blind randomized controlled phase 2/3 trial of AZD1222 (ChAdOx1 nCoV-19) in healthy adults. For TCRbeta chain sequencing, PBMC samples from trial participants were taken at day 0 and at day 28 after the second dose. The germline V gene sets CDR1 to SQVTM and CDR2 to ANQGSEA. Trimmed from V: 6 bases; trimmed from J: 3 bases; junction bases lacking a gene match: 5. From the cysteine through the phenylalanine, the CDR3 covers 13 amino acids. Solely the CDR3 DNA is kept, with 39 bases framed from the first base. The CDR3 regions of human TCRbeta chains were analyzed by immunosequencing. The original pipeline was this. Repertoire TCRs were checked for matches against a reference library of SARS-CoV-2-specific TCRs that had been generated using the MIRA antigen-specificity platform. Breadth was defined as the fraction of unique TCRs that were SARS-CoV-2-associated. Depth was defined as the fraction of total T cells that were SARS-CoV-2-associated. Each spike-specific TCR was assigned to its reactive spike region and to a CD4 or CD8 class using the MIRA data. Log10-transformed breadth and depth values were compared by one-way ANOVA with Sidak's multiple comparisons tests. The immuneACCESS repertoire file appears here via TCRdb, limited to in-frame rearrangements. These files lack a portion of the clones; in checked studies, under half of the deficit traces to unresolved V genes, and the cause of the others is not known. D and trimming were read from the DNA, whereas the V and J calls and clone size are those reported in that table. The sample yields some 120,000 clones; more than 80% were counted once. Of the sample, under 4.5% falls within the top ten clones.

The sequence was collected from an adult who received the MenACWY meningococcal vaccine as a control. The chain links TRBV29-1 with TRBJ1-1; 9 bases in the junction line up with TRBD1. The source material was peripheral blood, sampled 28 days after the second dose of the MenACWY control vaccine. The CDR3 sequence is CSVVQGAYTEAFF. The nucleotide sequence reads TGCAGCGTCGTACAGGGGGCGTACACTGAAGCTTTCTTT.